Shown below are 16 T cell receptor beta chains from a single sample sequenced in a study of Graves' ophthalmopathy and Graves' hyperthyroidism. RNA served as the template for amplifying TCR beta CDR3 regions. RT-PCR was first run with HTBI primers, then multiplex PCR in a second round. MiXCR, applied by TCRdb to the multiplex PCR reads, yields one record per CDR3 protein. The table has about 740,000 distinct CDR3 sequences, 40% seen once; the top ten hold around 40%. The sequenced material came from peripheral blood. Receptors originate from an adult man with Graves' ophthalmopathy.

A few counts support this clonotype. The chain is built from TRBV20-1 and TRBJ1-2; no firm D call. The CDR3 length is 13 residues. Trimming took 6 bases from V and 5 from J, leaving 16 bases between them. Germline V CDR1 and CDR2: DFQATT, SNEGSKA (reference sequence). CDR3 loop: CSATNLITYGYTF. As DNA, the CDR3 is TGCAGTGCCACAAACCTTATTACGTATGGCTACACCTTC.

This clonotype has ten or more counts. This rearrangement joins TRBV11-2 to TRBJ1-3; no clear D. The V gene's germline CDR1 is SGHAT and CDR2 FQNNGV. Trimming left V 0 bases short and J 4 bases short, with 7 bases between. There are 14 residues in the CDR3. The CDR3 region is CASSLDPEGNTIYF. In DNA form, the CDR3 reads TGTGCCAGCAGCTTAGATCCGGAGGGAAACACCATATATTTT.

The rearrangement uses TRBV10-3 and TRBJ2-5, with TRBD1 matching 7 bases. Germline values: CDR1 ENHRY, CDR2 SYGVKD. The CDR3 spans 14 residues. J gave up 5 bases and V 5 bases, and 8 bases lay outside the gene matches. This CDR3 reads CAISRQGSSETQYF. CDR3 in DNA: TGTGCCATCAGTCGACAGGGTAGTTCGGAGACCCAGTACTTC.

In this sample, this clonotype turned up many times. The V gene is TRBV29-1, the J gene TRBJ1-1; no definite D call. CDR1 is SQVTM and CDR2 is ANQGSEA in the germline V gene. V lost 0 bases and J lost 0, with 11 bases in between. The CDR3 is 15 residues long. CDR3 residues: CSVEDSFGLNTEAFF. The CDR3 nucleotides are TGCAGCGTTGAAGATTCTTTCGGTTTGAACACTGAAGCTTTCTTT.

The chain joins TRBV25-1 to TRBJ1-4; D is unresolved. Germline V gene lookup returns CDR1 MGHDK and CDR2 SYGVNS. This CDR3 spans 15 amino acids. V gave up 8 bases and J gave up 8 bases, with 21 bases separating them. CDR3 loop: CASSPPYREGEKLFF. The DNA for the CDR3 is TGTGCCAGCTCGCCACCGTACAGAGAAGGCGAAAAACTGTTTTTT.

Concerning this clonotype: One end of the junction varies from germline; a read error may be responsible. J is TRBJ1-5 and V is TRBV24-1; 7 bases are a match to TRBD1. CDR1 is KGHDR and CDR2 is SFDVKD in the germline V gene. CDR3 length equals 15 residues. The CDR3 bases are TGTGCCAGCAGTTACCGACAGGGACTCAATCAGCCCCAGCATTTT. It specifies CASSYRQGLNQPQHF.

This clonotype was detected ten times or more. The chain is built from TRBV5-8 and TRBJ2-5; the D gene is possibly TRBD1 (5 bases). CDR1 and CDR2 (germline): SGHTS, YDEGEE. This CDR3 contains 13 residues. The V end lost 0 bases, the J end lost 5 bases, and 8 bases lay between the germline ends. In DNA, the CDR3 is TGTGCCAGCAGCTTGGCCAGGGTGGAGACCCAGTACTTC. Its protein product is CASSLARVETQYF.

This clonotype has only a few counts. V is TRBV7-9 and J is TRBJ2-2; D gene ambiguous. The V end was cut by 6 bases, the J end by 0 bases, with 11 bases between. CDR3 length: 15 amino acids. Germline V CDR1 and CDR2: SEHNR, FQNEAQ (reference sequence). CDR3 in amino acids: CASRDRKANTGELFF. Here the CDR3 DNA reads TGTGCCAGCAGGGATAGGAAAGCGAACACCGGGGAGCTGTTTTTT. Full variable domain (rest looked up from reference TRBV7-9 and TRBJ2-2): DTGVSQNPRHKITKRGQNVTFRCDPISEHNRLYWYRQTLGQGPEFLTYFQNEAQLEKSRLLSDRFSAERPKGSFSTLEIQRTEQGDSAMYLCASRDRKANTGELFFGEGSRLTVL.

This chain links TRBV20-1 with TRBJ2-7; 13 positions match TRBD2. Trimming removed 4 bases from V and 4 bases from J; junction bases left unmatched: 1. CDR3 length equals 13 residues. Germline CDR1 reads DFQATT; CDR2 reads SNEGSKA (reference sequence). In DNA form, the CDR3 reads TGCAGTGCTAAGACTAGCGGGGGGTACGAGCAGTACTTC. Residues: CSAKTSGGYEQYF.

The chain employs TRBV19 and TRBJ2-5; TRBD2 is a possible D gene (7 bases). Germline V CDR1 and CDR2: LNHDA, SQIVND (reference sequence). With 6 bases removed from V and 1 base from J, the gap between germline ends came to 15 bases. The CDR3 is 15 amino acids. CDR3 sequence (DNA): TGTGCCAGTAGCCTGAGACGGGGGGCCCAAGAGACCCAGTACTTC. Its translation is CASSLRRGAQETQYF.

The chain uses TRBV15 and TRBJ1-4; TRBD1 aligns across 9 bases. This CDR3 is built from 16 residues. V lost 10 bases and J lost 5; bases outside the gene matches: 14. Germline lookup yields CDR1 LNHNV and CDR2 YYDKDF (reference sequence). The CDR3 bases are TGTGCCAGCAGTCCCCTTCTGACAGGGGGAAATGAAAAACTGTTTTTT. Its protein product is CASSPLLTGGNEKLFF.

The chain couples TRBV25-1 to TRBJ2-1; 9 bases agree with TRBD1. V trimming: 3 bases; J trimming: 4 bases; junction bases outside the gene matches: 4. The CDR3 spans 15 residues. Germline V CDR1 and CDR2: MGHDK, SYGVNS. This CDR3 reads CASSDRGTGYNEQFF. The CDR3 DNA is TGTGCCAGCAGTGATAGAGGGACAGGGTACAATGAGCAGTTCTTC.

The chain is built from TRBV20-1 and TRBJ1-1; 8 bases map to TRBD1. The J segment lost 1 base and the V segment lost 0 bases, leaving 1 base of the junction unmatched. Germline V gene lookup returns CDR1 DFQATT and CDR2 SNEGSKA (reference sequence). This CDR3 is 14 amino acids long. The CDR3 loop reads CSARDGQGNTEAFF. The DNA for the CDR3 is TGCAGTGCTAGAGATGGACAGGGGAACACTGAAGCTTTCTTT.

This clonotype appeared a few times. V usage is TRBV20-1 and J usage is TRBJ2-7; maybe TRBD2 (5 bases). Between the trimmed V and J ends, which lost 4 bases and 2 bases, there was a span of 12 bases. Germline V CDR1 and CDR2: DFQATT, SNEGSKA (reference sequence). The CDR3 is 13 amino acids. The CDR3 DNA is TGCAGTGCTATCGTCGGGATTCCCTACGAGCAGTACTTC. Translated, it gives CSAIVGIPYEQYF.

The chain couples TRBV5-4 to TRBJ2-5, with no clear D. Trimming took off 0 bases at V and 0 bases at J, with 9 bases between the two ends. The CDR3 is 15 residues long. CDR1 is SGHNT, CDR2 YYREEE, per germline (reference sequence). The CDR3 DNA reads TGTGCCAGCAGCTTGGGACATCAGTACCAAGAGACCCAGTACTTC. This gives the protein CASSLGHQYQETQYF.

The chain has TRBV20-1 and TRBJ2-7, with D possibly TRBD2 on 5 matching bases. Germline CDR1 reads DFQATT; CDR2 reads SNEGSKA (reference sequence). Trimming removed 0 bases from V and 0 bases from J, with 12 bases in between. The CDR3 length is 15 residues. The CDR3 protein is CSARDPGSGSYEQYF. CDR3 coding DNA: TGCAGTGCTAGAGATCCGGGAAGTGGCTCCTACGAGCAGTACTTC.